One sample yielded the 8 T cell receptor beta chains listed below, sequenced in a study of T cells in Graves' hyperthyroidism and ophthalmopathy. TCR beta CDR3 sequences were amplified from RNA transcripts. HTBI primers were employed in a first-round RT-PCR of the TCR CDR3. TCRdb itself ran the multiplex PCR reads through MiXCR, one entry per CDR3 protein. The sample records some 380,000 distinct CDR3 sequences, about 13% being singletons. Input material: blood. These receptors were collected from a man younger than 45 with Graves' hyperthyroidism that later progressed to Graves' ophthalmopathy.

The sample holds many counts of this clonotype. V gene TRBV2 combines with J gene TRBJ1-1; D uncertain. Trimming took 6 bases from V and 0 from J, leaving 11 bases between them. Germline-derived CDR1 and CDR2 are SNHLY and FYNNEI. This CDR3 comprises 14 residues. CDR3 residues: CASSSGRMNTEAFF. As DNA, the CDR3 is TGTGCCAGCAGCTCCGGACGGATGAACACTGAAGCTTTCTTT.

This rearrangement joins TRBV6-1 to TRBJ1-1; D is uncertain. Trimming shortened V by 5 bases and J by 4 bases, and 8 bases separated the two germline ends. Germline CDR1 is MNHNS and CDR2 is SASEGT. The CDR3 runs to 12 residues. In nucleotides, the CDR3 is TGTGCCAGCAGTAACGGGGTCACTGAAGCTTTCTTT. It specifies CASSNGVTEAFF.

In its sample, this clonotype was seen a few times. The gene calls are TRBV4-1 and TRBJ2-1; D not resolved. The CDR3 sequence is 14 residues long. Trimming removed 2 bases from V and 7 bases from J, with 12 bases in between. Germline V CDR1 and CDR2: MGHRA, YSYEKL. CDR3 residues: CASSQQFVWNEQFF. In DNA form, the CDR3 reads TGCGCCAGCAGCCAACAGTTCGTCTGGAATGAGCAGTTCTTC.

The chain couples TRBV10-1 to TRBJ1-1; the match to TRBD1 covers 8 bases. V shed 5 bases and J 4 bases; nucleotides not matched to a gene: 3. Germline-derived CDR1 and CDR2 are WNHNN and SYGVQD (reference sequence). The CDR3 length is 13 residues. The CDR3 region is CASSRDRSTEAFF. The CDR3 DNA reads TGCGCCAGCAGTCGGGACAGGAGCACTGAAGCTTTCTTT.

This clonotype was seen only a few times. V is TRBV9 and J is TRBJ2-1; perhaps D is TRBD1 or TRBD2 (6 bases each). Trimming removed 7 bases from V and 5 bases from J, with 13 bases in between. CDR3 length: 13 amino acids. Per the germline V gene, CDR1 is SGDLS and CDR2 is YYNGEE. The CDR3 DNA reads TGTGCCAGCGCTCGGGGGCCCCACAATGAGCAGTTCTTC. It translates to CASARGPHNEQFF. Complete variable domain (other parts from reference TRBV9 and TRBJ2-1): DSGVTQTPKHLITATGQRVTLRCSPRSGDLSVYWYQQSLDQGLQFLIQYYNGEERAKGNILERFSAQQFPDLHSELNLSSLELGDSALYFCASARGPHNEQFFGPGTRLTVL.

This clonotype came up a few times. The chain is built from TRBV7-2 and TRBJ2-1, with TRBD2 matching 10 bases. This CDR3 comprises 16 residues. Per the germline V gene, CDR1 is SGHTA and CDR2 is FQGNSA. V lost 6 bases and J lost 6; bases outside the gene matches: 11. The CDR3 DNA reads TGTGCCAGCAGTCAAAGAAGCGGGGGGGCCCTCAATGAGCAGTTCTTC. It codes for CASSQRSGGALNEQFF.

This sequence joins TRBV7-9 and TRBJ1-4, with TRBD1 matching 9 bases. The V and J ends lost 4 bases and 3 bases, in that order; junction bases with no gene match: 6. This CDR3 spans 16 amino acids. Germline loops: CDR1 SEHNR, CDR2 FQNEAQ (reference sequence). DNA of the CDR3: TGTGCCAGCAGCTGGAGGGGACAGGGACCTAATGAAAAACTGTTTTTT. Amino acid sequence: CASSWRGQGPNEKLFF.

This clonotype has at least ten counts. The chain couples TRBV5-8 to TRBJ2-3, with TRBD2 matching over 8 bases. CDR1 is SGHTS, CDR2 YDEGEE, per germline. The V and J ends lost 4 bases and 8 bases, in that order; junction bases with no gene match: 9. The CDR3 covers 14 residues. The CDR3 DNA sequence: TGTGCCAGCAGCCGCGGCGGGGGGACTCCTACGCAGTATTTT. This codes for CASSRGGGTPTQYF. Drawing the rest from reference TRBV5-8 and TRBJ2-3, the complete variable domain is EAGVTQSPTHLIKTRGQQATLRCSPISGHTSVYWYQQALGLGLQFLLWYDEGEERNRGNFPPRFSGRQFPNYSSELNVNALELEDSALYLCASSRGGGTPTQYFGPGTRLTVL.